This paragraph reports one TCR beta chain. Tregs were sorted as CD4+CD25+CD127-/low cells. V was pared by 6 bases and J by 5 bases, with 13 bases between. Germline-derived CDR1 and CDR2 are SGHNT and YENEEA. This CDR3 contains 13 residues. TCRdb reprocessed the 5' RACE reads with MiXCR, giving one entry per CDR3 protein. The table shows under 45,000 distinct CDR3 sequences, with under 25% occurring only once. The clonotype comes from a female donor with breast cancer. The chain carries TRBV11-3 and TRBJ1-1; no reliable D call. Material: Tregs sorted from blood. The CDR3, as DNA: TGTGCCAGCAGTTCCAAGGCCGGTACTGAAGCTTTCTTT. It translates to CASSSKAGTEAFF.